What follows is one TCR beta chain and its context. The sample belongs to a study of blood T cell repertoires in COVID-19. About the study: Collection of acute and convalescent COVID-19 samples took place in the United States, Italy and Spain. T cells, B-cell-depleted T cells, or PBMCs supplied cDNA or gDNA.

In germline, CDR1 is MDHEN, CDR2 SYDVKM. CDR3 size: 15 residues. V lost 3 bases and J 0 bases, leaving 6 bases between the germline ends. Source study methods: The authors estimated nucleated cell counts from reference gene primer amplification. Some clones are missing from TCRdb's copy, which holds only in-frame ones; the method was immunoSEQ multiplex PCR. That table furnishes V, J and clone size, whereas the DNA furnished D and trimming. This sample has about 180,000 clones, with roughly 88% found just once. Input material: peripheral blood. The sequence came from a man in his sixties with acute or convalescent COVID-19. The chain uses TRBV28 and TRBJ2-6; D unclear. The CDR3, as DNA: TGTGCCAGCAGTTTCGGGTCCTCTGGGGCCAACGTCCTGACTTTC. Protein: CASSFGSSGANVLTF.